The clone carrying this T cell receptor beta chain has a handful of counts. Its antigen is currently unknown. This record belongs to a study of blood T cells in healthy people across ages. PCR was performed a second time for about 7 to 12 cycles using a sample-barcoded 5' primer and a J-beta primer mix. Each cDNA molecule was tagged by a template-switch adaptor that had 12 random nucleotides. MiXCR, applied by TCRdb to the 5' RACE reads, yields one record per CDR3 protein. Of around 710,000 distinct CDR3 sequences detected, 35% to 45% appear once; the ten largest clones hold roughly 19%. Germline V gene data show CDR1 as SGHRS and CDR2 as YFSETQ. V trimming: 7 bases; J trimming: 3 bases; junction bases outside the gene matches: 13. The CDR3 is made up of 17 amino acids. Findings and limits, study-wide: Comparison with aged donors showed that long-lived donors had more naive CD4+ cells and higher diversity.

The TCR sequence derives from a woman in her fifties or sixties in good health. Material: blood. The V gene is TRBV5-1, the J gene TRBJ2-3; 11 bases are shared with TRBD1. The CDR3 loop is CASSGGQGVLGTDTQYF. CDR3 coding DNA: TGCGCCAGCTCTGGGGGACAGGGGGTTCTGGGAACAGATACGCAGTATTTT. The full variable domain, with the rest looked up from reference TRBV5-1 and TRBJ2-3, is KAGVTQTPRYLIKTRGQQVTLSCSPISGHRSVSWYQQTPGQGLQFLFEYFSETQRNKGNFPGRFSGRQFSNSRSEMNVSTLELGDSALYLCASSGGQGVLGTDTQYFGPGTRLTVL.